The present TCR beta chain was sequenced within a study of cytomegalovirus exposure and HLA in healthy donors. In the PCR, 60 Vbeta and 13 Jbeta primers were used. Using immunoSEQ multiplex PCR, the repertoire was profiled, and TCRdb retains in-frame clones only, with some absent. The sample lists some 90,000 clones, roughly 67% occurring once. Findings and caveats of the study: Highly shared variants forming one cluster were likely a sequencing artifact. It was assumed in the presence/absence analyses that sequencing depth was roughly uniform across donors. A later analysis linked a missense DCLRE1C variant to TCR beta V- and J-gene trimming. Another analysis was done later, and it associated 15,000 to 20,000 TCR beta sequences with HLA alleles at 0.05 false discovery rate.

On this clone: Its antigen remains unidentified.

The CDR3 runs to 15 residues. V gave up 0 bases and J gave up 6 bases; unmatched junction bases: 6. Germline V gene lookup returns CDR1 GTSNPN and CDR2 SVGIG (reference sequence). The chain uses TRBV30 and TRBJ2-1, with TRBD2 matching over 9 bases. Material: PBMCs. This receptor was obtained from a boy younger than 18 in good health and CMV-seropositive. The CDR3 here is CAWSVGSGRVNEQFF. As DNA, the CDR3 is TGTGCCTGGAGTGTCGGTAGCGGGAGAGTCAATGAGCAGTTCTTC.